These 18 T cell receptor beta chains originate from one sample sequenced in a study of human T cells and chemical hapten exposure. TCRdb used MiXCR to reprocess the RACE reads, holding one entry per CDR3 protein. The table includes some 79,000 distinct CDR3 sequences, 11% detected once. This sample's time point: patch test 3, about 24 weeks after DPC sensitization. Stated treatment: therapeutic diphenylcyclopropenone sensitization with weekly scalp DPC. Source: whole blood, taken in connection with sensitization to the hapten diphenylcyclopropenone (DPC). The receptors were gathered from a woman between 45 and 60 years old with alopecia areata. Some clones in this sample may be carry-over from other donors' samples.

This chain links TRBV7-2 with TRBJ1-4, with TRBD1 matching over 7 bases. This CDR3 is 16 amino acids long. Germline values: CDR1 SGHTA, CDR2 FQGNSA. V lost 5 bases, J lost 2 bases, and 8 bases stayed unmatched. CDR3 sequence: CASSIRQGATNEKLFF. CDR3 in DNA: TGTGCCAGCAGCATCCGACAGGGAGCGACTAATGAAAAACTGTTTTTT.

This clonotype has at least ten counts. This chain uses TRBV7-3 with TRBJ2-1; 10 nucleotides agree with TRBD2. The CDR3 consists of 14 residues. Germline CDR1 SGHTA, CDR2 FQGTGA. V dropped 1 base and J dropped 9; count of bases not matched to a gene: 3. CDR3 nucleotide sequence: TGTGCCAGCAGCTTAAGTGCTAGCGGGGGTGAGCAGTTCTTC. Protein: CASSLSASGGEQFF.

This clonotype has at least ten counts. The rearrangement uses TRBV7-6 and TRBJ1-1; perhaps TRBD1 as D (6 bases). Looked up from germline, CDR1 is SGHVS and CDR2 is FNYEAQ. V lost 5 bases to trimming and J lost 1 base, with 11 bases between them. The CDR3 has 14 residues. CDR3: CASSTGAGNTEAFF. The CDR3 region has the DNA TGTGCCAGCAGCACGGGGGCAGGGAACACTGAAGCTTTCTTT.

This clonotype was detected ten times or more. The chain carries TRBV12-3 or TRBV12-4 and TRBJ2-5, with TRBD2 identical over 7 bases. Germline trimming cut 4 bases from V and 1 base from J; bases unmatched to any gene: 3. The CDR3 loop spans 14 amino acids. CDR3 bases: TGTGCCAGCAGTTGGGGGACTATCCAAGAGACCCAGTACTTC. This codes for CASSWGTIQETQYF.

This clonotype was counted many times. V usage is TRBV7-9 and J usage is TRBJ1-3; D call uncertain. The CDR3 covers 14 residues. Germline V CDR1 and CDR2: SEHNR, FQNEAQ (reference sequence). V was cut by 1 base and J by 0 bases, with 4 bases left in between. The CDR3 region is CASSLGDSGNTIYF. The CDR3 DNA reads TGTGCCAGCAGCTTAGGGGACTCTGGAAACACCATATATTTT.

This clonotype was seen a handful of times. V gene TRBV12-3 or TRBV12-4 combines with J gene TRBJ1-2; D unclear. V was clipped by 6 bases and J by 2 bases, with 10 bases between them. This CDR3 contains 13 residues. In nucleotides, the CDR3 is TGTGCCAGCAGCCTAGGGCAGAACTATGGCTACACCTTC. Its translation: CASSLGQNYGYTF.

This clonotype occurred a few times. The DNA of the CDR3 is TGTGCCAGCAGCTTTGGGAAGGCGGATTCACCCCTCCACTTT. Protein: CASSFGKADSPLHF. The rearrangement uses TRBV7-9 and TRBJ1-6; unclear D gene. The germline V gene encodes CDR1 SEHNR and CDR2 FQNEAQ (reference sequence). V was clipped by 3 bases and J by 8 bases, with 11 bases between them. The CDR3 runs to 14 residues.

The CDR3 sequence: CASSQDHRGSYEQYF. The DNA of the CDR3 is TGTGCCAGCAGCCAAGATCACAGGGGGTCCTACGAGCAGTACTTC. This chain connects TRBV3-1 to TRBJ2-7; TRBD1 matches 8 bases. CDR1 LGHDT and CDR2 YNNKEL come from the germline V gene (reference sequence). The J segment lost 1 base and the V segment lost 0 bases, leaving 2 bases of the junction unmatched. The CDR3 spans 15 residues.

The CDR3 spells CASSVPQGTDTQYF. The CDR3 DNA reads TGTGCCAGTAGTGTCCCGCAGGGGACAGATACGCAGTATTTT. The chain joins TRBV19 to TRBJ2-3, with D tentatively TRBD1 (6 bases). V gave up 5 bases and J gave up 3 bases, with 12 bases separating them. From germline, CDR1 is LNHDA and CDR2 SQIVND (reference sequence). The CDR3 has 14 amino acids.

Concerning this clonotype: A read error may be the cause here, since a much bigger clone is one base away. The genes are TRBV11-2 and TRBJ2-3, with D possibly being TRBD2 (6 bases). CDR1 SGHAT and CDR2 FQNNGV come from the germline V gene. The CDR3 has 16 amino acids. Trimming stripped 3 bases from V and 6 bases from J, with 19 bases between. CDR3 nucleotide sequence: TGTGCCAGCAGCTTCGTGGCAGCGGGCGGCGGGGATACGCAGTATTTT. Residues: CASSFVAAGGGDTQYF.

This clonotype was seen ten or more times. The chain is built from TRBV19 and TRBJ1-1; D gene ambiguous. In germline, CDR1 is LNHDA, CDR2 SQIVND (reference sequence). The CDR3 runs 15 residues. The V and J ends lost 7 bases and 5 bases respectively, with 20 bases between them. CDR3 sequence (DNA): TGTGCCAGTACCCTTTTCTCCCCCGTCGGGACTGAAGCTTTCTTT. This translates into CASTLFSPVGTEAFF.

The V and J genes are TRBV30 and TRBJ2-1, with 9 bases aligning to TRBD2. V shed 2 bases and J 8 bases; nucleotides not matched to a gene: 10. Germline V gene sequence: CDR1 GTSNPN, CDR2 SVGIG (reference sequence). The CDR3 has 15 amino acids. The CDR3 sequence is CAWSPQGLAPHEQFF. The DNA for the CDR3 is TGTGCCTGGAGTCCCCAGGGACTAGCTCCCCATGAGCAGTTCTTC. Looking up the rest from reference TRBV30 and TRBJ2-1 gives the full variable domain: SQTIHQWPATLVQPVGSPLSLECTVEGTSNPNLYWYRQAAGRGLQLLFYSVGIGQISSEVPQNLSASRPQDRQFILSSKKLLLSDSGFYLCAWSPQGLAPHEQFFGPGTRLTVL.

This clonotype was counted between two and nine times. V usage is TRBV19 and J usage is TRBJ2-1; TRBD2 is a possible D gene (6 bases). Trimming pared 1 base from V and 1 base from J, leaving 14 bases between. The CDR3 is 17 amino acids. Germline V gene data show CDR1 as LNHDA and CDR2 as SQIVND (reference sequence). The CDR3 spells CASSIGSVAGSYNEQFF. The CDR3 DNA reads TGTGCCAGTAGTATAGGCTCGGTCGCGGGGTCCTACAATGAGCAGTTCTTC.

Many counts were recorded for this clonotype. This chain joins TRBV11-2 and TRBJ2-1; D unclear. V was cut by 1 base and J by 0 bases, with 1 base left in between. The length of the CDR3 is 13 residues. Per the germline V gene, CDR1 is SGHAT and CDR2 is FQNNGV. The CDR3: CASSLGSYNEQFF. The DNA for the CDR3 is TGTGCCAGCAGCTTAGGCTCCTACAATGAGCAGTTCTTC.

This clonotype showed up just once. A much larger clone is a single base away; this may be a read error. This chain joins TRBV28 and TRBJ2-3; no firm D call. The CDR3 runs to 13 residues. Trimming pared 10 bases from V and 0 bases from J, leaving 11 bases between. Germline V gives CDR1 MDHEN, CDR2 SYDVKM. DNA for the CDR3: TGTGCCAACAAGGCCTTTAGCACAGATACGCAGTATTTT. Protein sequence: CANKAFSTDTQYF.

V and J are TRBV6-6 and TRBJ2-1, with no clear D. CDR1 is MNHNY and CDR2 is SVGAGI in the germline V gene (reference sequence). The CDR3 spans 12 residues. Deletions cut 10 bases from V and 5 bases from J, with 12 bases between. The CDR3 DNA reads as TGTGCCACCCTTTCGCAGAACAATGAGCAGTTCTTC. As protein: CATLSQNNEQFF.

The chain combines TRBV28 with TRBJ2-6; D uncertain. This CDR3 contains 13 residues. Deletions cut 7 bases from V and 4 bases from J, with 8 bases between. Per the germline V gene, CDR1 is MDHEN and CDR2 is SYDVKM. The CDR3 DNA reads as TGTGCCAGCATCGCGGCCGGGGCCAACGTCCTGACTTTC. Translated: CASIAAGANVLTF.

This clonotype was seen a few times. This sequence joins TRBV30 and TRBJ2-5; D might be TRBD2 (5 bases). V lost 1 base, J lost 5 bases, and 8 bases lay in between. Germline V gene sequence: CDR1 GTSNPN, CDR2 SVGIG (reference sequence). This CDR3 has 12 amino acids. Here the CDR3 DNA reads TGTGCCTGGAGTGGTGGGAGTGAGACCCAGTACTTC. This codes for CAWSGGSETQYF. Full variable domain (missing parts from reference TRBV30 and TRBJ2-5): SQTIHQWPATLVQPVGSPLSLECTVEGTSNPNLYWYRQAAGRGLQLLFYSVGIGQISSEVPQNLSASRPQDRQFILSSKKLLLSDSGFYLCAWSGGSETQYFGPGTRLLVL.